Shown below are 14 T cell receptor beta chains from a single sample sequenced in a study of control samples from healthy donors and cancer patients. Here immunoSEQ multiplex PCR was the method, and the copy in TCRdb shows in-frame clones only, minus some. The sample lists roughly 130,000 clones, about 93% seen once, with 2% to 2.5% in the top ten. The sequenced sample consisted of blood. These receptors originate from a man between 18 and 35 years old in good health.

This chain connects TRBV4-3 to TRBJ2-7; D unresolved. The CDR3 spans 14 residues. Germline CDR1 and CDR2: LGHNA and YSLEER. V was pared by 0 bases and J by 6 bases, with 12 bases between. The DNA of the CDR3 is TGCGCCAGCAGCCAAGAGGCCAGGTGGAGCGAGCAGTACGTC. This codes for CASSQEARWSEQYV.

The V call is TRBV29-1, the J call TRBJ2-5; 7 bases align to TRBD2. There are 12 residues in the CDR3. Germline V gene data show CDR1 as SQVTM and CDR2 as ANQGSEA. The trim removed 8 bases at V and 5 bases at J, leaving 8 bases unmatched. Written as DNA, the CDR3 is TGCAGCCTGACTAGGGAGGGGGAGACCCAGTACTTC. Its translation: CSLTREGETQYF.

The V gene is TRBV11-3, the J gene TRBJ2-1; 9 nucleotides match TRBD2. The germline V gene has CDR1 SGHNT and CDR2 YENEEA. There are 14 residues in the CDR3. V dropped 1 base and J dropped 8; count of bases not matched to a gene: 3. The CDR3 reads CASSLGTSADEQFF. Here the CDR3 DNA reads TGTGCCAGCAGCTTAGGGACTAGCGCGGATGAGCAGTTCTTC.

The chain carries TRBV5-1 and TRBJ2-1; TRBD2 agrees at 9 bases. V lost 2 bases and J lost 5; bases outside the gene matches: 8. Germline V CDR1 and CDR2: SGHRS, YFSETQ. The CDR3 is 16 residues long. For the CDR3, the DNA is TGCGCCAGCAGCTTCCTATCTAGCGGGGTAAACAATGAGCAGTTCTTC. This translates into CASSFLSSGVNNEQFF.

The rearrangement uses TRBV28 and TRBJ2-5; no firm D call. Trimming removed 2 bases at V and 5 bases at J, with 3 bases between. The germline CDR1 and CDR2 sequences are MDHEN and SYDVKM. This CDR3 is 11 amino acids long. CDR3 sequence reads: CASSLLETQYF. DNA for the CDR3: TGTGCCAGCAGTTTACTGGAGACCCAGTACTTC.

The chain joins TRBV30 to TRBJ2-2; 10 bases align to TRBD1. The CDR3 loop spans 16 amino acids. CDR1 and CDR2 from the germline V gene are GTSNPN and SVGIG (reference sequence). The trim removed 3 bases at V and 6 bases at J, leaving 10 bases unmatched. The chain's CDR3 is CAWRTGTGAPPGELFF. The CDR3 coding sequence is TGTGCCTGGAGGACCGGGACAGGGGCTCCTCCCGGGGAGCTGTTTTTT.

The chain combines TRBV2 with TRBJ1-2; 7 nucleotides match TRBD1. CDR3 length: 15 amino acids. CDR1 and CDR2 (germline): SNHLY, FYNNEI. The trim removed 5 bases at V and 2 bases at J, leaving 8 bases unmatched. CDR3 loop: CASSSPSQGNYGYTF. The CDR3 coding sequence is TGTGCCAGCAGTTCTCCTTCACAGGGGAACTATGGCTACACCTTC.

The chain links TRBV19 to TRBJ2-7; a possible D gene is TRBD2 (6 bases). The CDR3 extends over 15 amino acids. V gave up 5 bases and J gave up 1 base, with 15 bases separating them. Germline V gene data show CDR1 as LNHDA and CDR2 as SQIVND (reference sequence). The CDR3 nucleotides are TGTGCCAGTAGTGCGACTAGTTCGACTTCCTACGAGCAGTACTTC. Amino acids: CASSATSSTSYEQYF.

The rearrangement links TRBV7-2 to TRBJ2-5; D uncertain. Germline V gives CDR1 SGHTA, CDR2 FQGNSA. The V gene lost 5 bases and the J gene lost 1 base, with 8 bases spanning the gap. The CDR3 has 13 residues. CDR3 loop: CASSRQFQETQYF. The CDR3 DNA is TGTGCCAGCAGCCGACAATTCCAAGAGACCCAGTACTTC.

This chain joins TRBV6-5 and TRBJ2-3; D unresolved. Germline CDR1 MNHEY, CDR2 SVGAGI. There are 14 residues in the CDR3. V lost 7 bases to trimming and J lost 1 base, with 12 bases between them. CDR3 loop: CASIRGFGTDTQYF. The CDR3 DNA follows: TGTGCCAGCATTAGAGGTTTTGGCACAGATACGCAGTATTTT.

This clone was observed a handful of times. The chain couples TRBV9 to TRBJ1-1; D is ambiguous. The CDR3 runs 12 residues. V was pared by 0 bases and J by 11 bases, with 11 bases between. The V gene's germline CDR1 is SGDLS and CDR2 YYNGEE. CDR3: CASSVDGGLAFF. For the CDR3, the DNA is TGTGCCAGCAGCGTAGACGGAGGGTTGGCTTTCTTT.

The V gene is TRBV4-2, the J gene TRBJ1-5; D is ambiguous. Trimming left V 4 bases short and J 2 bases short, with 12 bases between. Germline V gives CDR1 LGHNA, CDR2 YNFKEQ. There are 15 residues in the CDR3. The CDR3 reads CASSREGGGNQPQHF. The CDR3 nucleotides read TGTGCCAGCAGCCGAGAGGGAGGCGGCAATCAGCCCCAGCATTTT.

The CDR3 protein is CASSPQASGRASNTGELFF. For the CDR3, the DNA is TGTGCCAGCAGTCCCCAGGCTAGCGGGAGGGCCTCGAACACCGGGGAGCTGTTTTTT. The rearrangement links TRBV27 to TRBJ2-2; 12 bases fit TRBD2. Germline lookup yields CDR1 MNHEY and CDR2 SMNVEV (reference sequence). With V trimmed by 5 bases and J by 0 bases, 10 bases remained unmatched. The CDR3 is 19 amino acids.

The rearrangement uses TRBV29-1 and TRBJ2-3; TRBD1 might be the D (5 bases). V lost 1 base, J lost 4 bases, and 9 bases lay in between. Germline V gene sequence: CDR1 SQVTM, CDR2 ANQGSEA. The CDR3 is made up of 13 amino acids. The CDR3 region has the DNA TGCAGCGTTGAAGGGGGCTTTGCAGATACGCAGTATTTT. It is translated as CSVEGGFADTQYF.